This T cell receptor beta chain originates from a study of radiotherapy plus CTLA-4 blockade in lung cancer. Across the study: Objective responses were observed in 15% to 20% of patients, and disease control was achieved by roughly 30%. Study results and caveats: Peripheral blood showed expansion of tumor-derived TCR clones after radiotherapy and ipilimumab.

Profiled with immunoSEQ multiplex PCR; TCRdb holds only in-frame clones, not every one. Here the sample spans tens of thousands of clones, 80% to 90% being singletons. The CDR3 runs 17 residues. Per germline, CDR1 MNHNS and CDR2 SASEGT. V trimming: 2 bases; J trimming: 3 bases; junction bases outside the gene matches: 10. Lung cancer patients with chemo-refractory metastatic non-small-cell disease were given focal radiation plus CTLA-4 blockade with ipilimumab. With respect to this clone: The antigen is unknown.

This specimen was peripheral blood, taken from a patient treated with radiotherapy plus ipilimumab. This TCR was sampled from a human donor with non-small cell lung cancer whose response to radiotherapy plus ipilimumab could not be evaluated. The chain links TRBV6-1 to TRBJ2-1; 7 nucleotides agree with TRBD1. Here the CDR3 reads CASSEFFSGTDYNEQFF. In DNA, the CDR3 is TGTGCCAGCAGTGAATTTTTCTCCGGGACAGACTACAATGAGCAGTTCTTC.